This T cell receptor beta chain is drawn from a study of T cell responses to AZD1222 COVID-19 vaccine. Data came from immunoSEQ multiplex PCR; TCRdb stores just in-frame clones and leaves some out. This sample has roughly 79,000 clones, with approximately 78% found just once. Study-level findings and limits: Donors skewed white British and female; clonal diversity was possibly underestimated. Seropositive at baseline were only a handful of AZD1222 recipients. Repertoires were obtained only post-peak T cell response. The span of vaccine-associated CD4 TCRs extended across spike, with dominance at 160-218 and 743-854.

This CDR3 is 20 amino acids long. The germline V gene has CDR1 LGHDT and CDR2 YNNKEL (reference sequence). With V trimmed by 0 bases and J by 0 bases, 12 bases remained unmatched. For this clone: Its matching antigen is unknown.

This TCR came from an adult in good health. The specimen was peripheral blood, collected on day 0 of AZD1222 vaccination. This rearrangement joins TRBV3-1 (or the pseudogene TRBV3-2) to TRBJ2-3, with 10 bases matching TRBD2. The CDR3 region has the DNA TGTGCCAGCAGCCAAGATTGGGGCCGGACTAGCGGTTCTAGCACAGATACGCAGTATTTT. Amino acids: CASSQDWGRTSGSSTDTQYF.